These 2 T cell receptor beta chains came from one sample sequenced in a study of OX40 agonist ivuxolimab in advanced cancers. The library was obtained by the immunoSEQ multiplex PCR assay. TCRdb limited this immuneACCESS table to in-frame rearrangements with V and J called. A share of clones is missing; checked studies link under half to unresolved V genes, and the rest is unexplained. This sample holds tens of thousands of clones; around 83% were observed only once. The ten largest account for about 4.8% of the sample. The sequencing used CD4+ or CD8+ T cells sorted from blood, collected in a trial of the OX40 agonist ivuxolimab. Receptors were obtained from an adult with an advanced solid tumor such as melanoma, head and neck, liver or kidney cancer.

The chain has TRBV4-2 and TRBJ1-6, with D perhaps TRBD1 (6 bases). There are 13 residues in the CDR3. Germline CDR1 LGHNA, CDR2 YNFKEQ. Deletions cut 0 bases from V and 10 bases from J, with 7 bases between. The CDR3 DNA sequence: TGTGCCAGCAGCCAAGACACAGGGTCACCCCTCCACTTT. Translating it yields CASSQDTGSPLHF.

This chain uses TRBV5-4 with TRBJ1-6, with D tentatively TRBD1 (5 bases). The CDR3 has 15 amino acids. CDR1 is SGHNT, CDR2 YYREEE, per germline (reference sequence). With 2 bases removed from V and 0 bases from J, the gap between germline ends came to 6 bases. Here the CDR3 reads CASSLTGSYNSPLHF. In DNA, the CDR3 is TGTGCCAGCAGCTTAACAGGCTCCTATAATTCACCCCTCCACTTT.